This T cell receptor beta chain was documented in a study of regulatory T cells in long-lasting Graves disease. General study points: Compared with new cases, persistent Graves' patients showed reduced TCR diversity.

To make TCR beta libraries, researchers used iRepertoire HTBI primers and Arm-PCR of CDR3 regions. One entry per CDR3 protein results from TCRdb running MiXCR on the multiplex PCR reads. This table has about 540,000 distinct CDR3 sequences, around an eighth appearing once. This clonotype was detected ten times or more. The antigen remains undetermined. The CDR3 totals 15 residues. The germline V gene has CDR1 GTSNPN and CDR2 SVGIG (reference sequence). J was trimmed by 6 bases and V by 2 bases; bases with no gene match: 12. This sample's time point: newly diagnosed GD, antithyroid drugs for less than 3 months. There was RNA extracted from PBMCs, and the TCR library was made from it. The same data also contributed to another study, on T cells in Graves' hyperthyroidism and ophthalmopathy. Turning to that study: Hyperthyroidism was newly diagnosed in patients aged 18 to 65 (duration under 2 months).

The J gene is TRBJ1-1, the V gene TRBV30, with TRBD1 identical over 7 bases. The receptor's source is a man aged 30 to 39 with Graves disease. Sample: peripheral blood mononuclear cells (PBMCs), taken at new diagnosis, from a patient treated with antithyroid drugs. The DNA for the CDR3 is TGTGCCTGGAGTCATGACAGGGCTCTAGGGGCTGAAGCTTTCTTT. Protein: CAWSHDRALGAEAFF.